This T cell receptor (beta chain) originates from a study of blood T cell repertoires in COVID-19. Background on the study: Acute-phase and convalescent COVID-19 samples originated in the United States, Italy and Spain.

During active infection, Seattle patients enrolled and were then monitored through disease. The V and J ends lost 2 bases and 11 bases respectively, with 10 bases between them. CDR1 is GTSNPN and CDR2 is SVGIG in the germline V gene (reference sequence). CDR3 size: 12 residues. Methods used by the authors: Quantification of nucleated cells was approximated via reference gene primer amplification. Method: immunoSEQ multiplex PCR; TCRdb's copy keeps in-frame clones and lacks some. D and trimming were read from the DNA, whereas the V and J calls and clone size are those reported in that table. The sample carries under 250,000 clones, around four fifths recorded once.

This sequence originates from a woman between 65 and 79 years old with COVID-19, enrolled during active disease. This rearrangement joins TRBV30 to TRBJ1-6, with D perhaps matching TRBD1 (5 bases). Sample: peripheral blood. The CDR3 reads CAWSRQGTPLHF. CDR3 sequence (DNA): TGTGCCTGGAGTAGGCAGGGTACACCCCTCCACTTT.